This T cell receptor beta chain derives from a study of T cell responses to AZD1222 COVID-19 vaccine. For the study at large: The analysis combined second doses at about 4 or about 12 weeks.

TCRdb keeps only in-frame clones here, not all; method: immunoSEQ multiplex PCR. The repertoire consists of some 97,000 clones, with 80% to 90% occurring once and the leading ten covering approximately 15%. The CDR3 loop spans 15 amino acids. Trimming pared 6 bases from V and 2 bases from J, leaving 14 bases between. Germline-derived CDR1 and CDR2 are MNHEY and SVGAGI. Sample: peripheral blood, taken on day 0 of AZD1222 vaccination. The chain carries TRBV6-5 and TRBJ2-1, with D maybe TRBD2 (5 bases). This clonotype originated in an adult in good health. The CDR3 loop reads CASREAGGTYNEQFF. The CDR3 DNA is TGTGCCAGCAGGGAGGCAGGCGGTACCTACAATGAGCAGTTCTTC.